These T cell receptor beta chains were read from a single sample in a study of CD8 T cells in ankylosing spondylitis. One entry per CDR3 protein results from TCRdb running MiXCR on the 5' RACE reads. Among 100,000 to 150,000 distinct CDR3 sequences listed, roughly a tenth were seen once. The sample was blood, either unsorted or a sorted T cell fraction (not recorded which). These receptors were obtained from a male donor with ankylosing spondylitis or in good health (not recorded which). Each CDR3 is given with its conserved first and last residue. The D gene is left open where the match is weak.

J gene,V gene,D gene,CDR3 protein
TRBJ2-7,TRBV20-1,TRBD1,CSAREQQGLWSVEQYF
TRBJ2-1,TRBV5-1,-,CASSFTPDNEQFF
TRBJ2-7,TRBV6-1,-,CASSDRGGYREYEQYF
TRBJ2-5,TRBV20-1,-,CSARVLAQGEETQYF
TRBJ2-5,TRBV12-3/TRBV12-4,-,CASSLNSRGETQYF
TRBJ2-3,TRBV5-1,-,CASSLAPGAGDTDTQYF
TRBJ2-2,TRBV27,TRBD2,CASSRAGVGNTGELFF
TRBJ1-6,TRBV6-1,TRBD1,CASSKTGVGSPLHF
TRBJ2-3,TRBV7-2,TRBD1,CASSPGQGVITDTQYF
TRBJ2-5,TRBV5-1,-,CASNRGGSQETQYF
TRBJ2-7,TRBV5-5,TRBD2,CASSPGTSGRYEQYF
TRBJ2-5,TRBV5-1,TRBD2,CASSYGTSQETQYF
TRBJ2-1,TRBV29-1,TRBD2,CSVAGVAGVDNEQFF
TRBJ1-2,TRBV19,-,CASSMARLTRNYGYTF
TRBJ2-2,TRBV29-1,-,CSVQVSGNGELFF
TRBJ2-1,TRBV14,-,CASSSGDIHNEQFF
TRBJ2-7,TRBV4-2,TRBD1,CASSQAGQGGGEQYF
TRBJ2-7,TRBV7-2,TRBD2,CASSWAASGMYEQYF
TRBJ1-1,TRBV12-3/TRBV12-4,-,CASSLLLGGGMNTEAFF
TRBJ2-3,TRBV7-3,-,CASSFGSTDTQYF
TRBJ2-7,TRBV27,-,CASNAGGVEYF
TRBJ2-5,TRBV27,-,CASSFGGARETQYF
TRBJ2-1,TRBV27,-,CASSFQNAPNEQFF
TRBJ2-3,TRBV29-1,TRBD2,CSVAGETSDGTQYF
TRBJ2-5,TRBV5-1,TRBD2,CASSWTSGRAGSETQYF
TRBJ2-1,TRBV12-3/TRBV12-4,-,CASRHRDYNEQFF
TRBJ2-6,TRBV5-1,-,CASSPDISGANVLTF
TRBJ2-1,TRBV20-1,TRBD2,CSAPSILAGLGNEQFF